This TCR beta chain comes out of a study of shared clonotypes between healthy human individuals. In the study overall: Donors, aged 18 to 49, were a couple of women and a few men. CD4 naive and memory got three plates each, CD8 naive two, CD8 memory one.

Sequencing was performed with immunoSEQ multiplex PCR; in TCRdb, only in-frame clones are kept and a portion is missing. The data contain roughly 1,600,000 clones, approximately 98.5% of them singletons. Overall study findings and caveats: A handful of donors shared about 5% of their naive CD4 clonotypes.

All participating donors were Caucasian adults from Nashville, Tennessee. As regards this clone: The antigen is undetermined.

Trimming removed 5 bases from V and 2 bases from J; junction bases left unmatched: 2. The CDR3 length is 13 residues. Germline loops: CDR1 MNHEY, CDR2 SVGAGI. The origin of this receptor is a young man in good health. Sequencing was done on a sample of naive CD4+ T cells sorted from blood. Subset: CD45RA+ positively selected. The chain joins TRBV6-5 to TRBJ2-7, with 8 bases matching TRBD2. CDR3 DNA sequence: TGTGCCAGCAGTACGGGACTAGCCTACGAGCAGTACTTC. This sequence encodes CASSTGLAYEQYF.